The sequence of this T cell receptor (beta chain) was determined in a study of shared clonotypes between healthy human individuals. Here immunoSEQ multiplex PCR was the method, and the copy in TCRdb shows in-frame clones only, minus some. This sample has a few million clones, with under 95% found just once. The germline gives CDR1 SGDLS, CDR2 YYNGEE. V lost 4 bases, J lost 4 bases, and 2 bases stayed unmatched. CDR3 size: 13 residues. The sequence derives from a man between 18 and 29 years old in good health. Some clones in this sample may be carry-over from other donors' samples. The V call is TRBV9, the J call TRBJ2-5, with 9 bases lining up with TRBD1. Sample: naive CD4+ T cells from PBMCs. Indicated subset: CD45RA+ positively selected. CDR3 residues: CASSWDRVETQYF. DNA of the CDR3: TGTGCCAGCAGCTGGGACAGGGTAGAGACCCAGTACTTC. Drawing the rest from reference TRBV9 and TRBJ2-5, the complete variable domain is DSGVTQTPKHLITATGQRVTLRCSPRSGDLSVYWYQQSLDQGLQFLIQYYNGEERAKGNILERFSAQQFPDLHSELNLSSLELGDSALYFCASSWDRVETQYFGPGTRLLVL.